This T cell receptor beta chain was captured in a study of regulatory T cells in long-lasting Graves disease. V lost 8 bases, J lost 7 bases, and 7 bases stayed unmatched. Germline CDR1 and CDR2: SNHLY and FYNNEI. There are 13 residues in the CDR3. With iRepertoire HTBI primers and Arm-PCR of CDR3 regions, TCR beta libraries were built. One entry per CDR3 protein results from TCRdb running MiXCR on the multiplex PCR reads. The table lists hundreds of thousands of distinct CDR3 sequences, 15% to 20% of them singletons. As for time point: newly diagnosed GD, antithyroid drugs for less than 3 months. RNA isolated from PBMCs was used to make the TCR library.

The source material was peripheral blood mononuclear cells (PBMCs), sampled at new diagnosis, from a patient treated with antithyroid drugs. The sequence derives from a female donor with Graves disease. The V call is TRBV2, the J call TRBJ2-1; 8 bases agree with TRBD1. CDR3 DNA: TGTGCCAGCTCTGGACAGGGTACGAATGAGCAGTTCTTC. Translation gives CASSGQGTNEQFF.